A selection of T cell receptor beta chains follows, all from one sample in a study of T cell responses to AZD1222 COVID-19 vaccine. This table comes from immunoSEQ multiplex PCR, and its TCRdb copy is limited to in-frame clones, with some not included. This sample has more than 100,000 clones, with about 90% found just once. Material: peripheral blood, obtained on day 0 of AZD1222 vaccination. The source of these receptors is an adult in good health. Both conserved end residues are part of each CDR3. D genes are given only for firm matches. Not every row has a clone size; where given, it reads once, few, many or a size class.

V gene	D gene	clone size	J gene	CDR3 length	CDR3 protein	CDR3 DNA
TRBV15	TRBD1	-	TRBJ1-5	16	CATRPDRGLSNQPQHF	TGTGCCACCCGCCCAGACAGGGGGTTGAGCAATCAGCCCCAGCATTTT
TRBV27	TRBD2	-	TRBJ2-2	16	CASSGLAGSDTGELFF	TGTGCCAGCAGTGGACTAGCGGGAAGTGACACCGGGGAGCTGTTTTTT
TRBV3-1/TRBV3-2	TRBD1	-	TRBJ1-6	21	CASSQEMKIRQGRRDNSPLHF	TGTGCCAGCAGCCAAGAAATGAAAATCCGACAGGGAAGGAGAGATAATTCACCCCTCCACTTT
TRBV10-1	-	-	TRBJ1-2	14	CASTCVPGTYGYTF	TGCGCCAGCACCTGCGTCCCAGGGACCTATGGCTACACCTTC
TRBV5-4	-	-	TRBJ1-6	16	CASSLPSRANNSPLHF	TGTGCCAGCAGCTTGCCCAGCAGGGCGAATAATTCACCCCTCCACTTT
TRBV24-1	-	-	TRBJ2-1	13	CATNQGLYNEQFF	TGTGCCACCAATCAGGGGCTATACAATGAGCAGTTCTTC
TRBV24-1	-	-	TRBJ2-3	17	CATSDLASTGNTDTQYF	TGTGCCACCAGTGATTTAGCGTCGACAGGAAACACAGATACGCAGTATTTT
TRBV6-5	TRBD2	-	TRBJ2-1	15	CASSPLAGGHNEQFF	TGTGCCAGCAGTCCCCTCGCGGGGGGGCACAATGAGCAGTTCTTC
TRBV2	-	-	TRBJ1-6	18	CANLVDNRGSSYNSPLHF	TGTGCCAACTTAGTGGATAACCGGGGGAGCTCCTATAATTCACCCCTCCACTTT
TRBV5-1	-	-	TRBJ2-5	13	CASSLGPEGTQYF	TGCGCCAGCAGCTTGGGCCCAGAAGGGACCCAGTACTTC
TRBV6-5	-	-	TRBJ1-2	14	CASSYSDAVGGYTF	TGTGCCAGCAGTTACTCGGATGCGGTTGGTGGCTACACCTTC
TRBV15	-	-	TRBJ2-7	14	CATSRDRARYEQYF	TGTGCCACCAGCAGAGATCGGGCGCGGTACGAGCAGTACTTC
TRBV10-2	TRBD1	-	TRBJ1-2	13	CASLTGEDYGYTF	TGCGCCAGTTTGACAGGGGAGGACTATGGCTACACCTTC
TRBV11-2	-	-	TRBJ2-1	15	CASSRRGSTYNEQFF	TGTGCCAGCAGCCGACGGGGATCTACGTACAATGAGCAGTTCTTC
TRBV28	TRBD1	-	TRBJ1-3	17	CASKAGTVIHSGNTIYF	TGTGCCAGCAAGGCCGGGACAGTTATACACTCTGGAAACACCATATATTTT
TRBV25-1	-	-	TRBJ1-2	12	CASSDGRYGYTF	TGTGCCAGCAGTGACGGGCGCTATGGCTACACCTTC
TRBV7-2	-	-	TRBJ2-1	16	CASSLVGLVAYNEQFF	TGTGCCAGCAGCTTAGTCGGGCTAGTAGCCTACAATGAGCAGTTCTTC
TRBV2	TRBD1	-	TRBJ2-3	15	CASSSRTGGTDTQYF	TGTGCCAGCAGTTCCAGGACAGGGGGCACAGATACGCAGTATTTT
TRBV19	-	once	TRBJ1-6	14	CASDDGGYNSPLHF	TGTGCCAGTGACGACGGGGGATATAATTCACCCCTCCACTTT
TRBV19	-	few	TRBJ1-1	13	CASNPTRAPEAFF	TGTGCCAGTAACCCAACTAGGGCCCCTGAAGCTTTCTTT
TRBV3-1/TRBV3-2	-	-	TRBJ2-3	15	CASSRRGGRTDTQYF	TGTGCCAGCAGCCGGCGAGGGGGGCGCACAGATACGCAGTATTTT
TRBV14	-	-	TRBJ2-3	15	CASSQGWRIGDTQYF	TGTGCCAGCAGCCAAGGTTGGCGAATAGGAGATACGCAGTATTTT
TRBV28	TRBD2	-	TRBJ2-1	18	CASSSPGGAGVSYNEQFF	TGTGCCAGCAGTTCCCCAGGTGGAGCGGGAGTATCCTACAATGAGCAGTTCTTC
TRBV11-2	-	-	TRBJ1-1	13	CASRSAGYTEAFF	TGTGCCAGCAGATCGGCCGGGTACACTGAAGCTTTCTTT
TRBV5-1	TRBD1	-	TRBJ1-2	16	CASSSTRQGAFYGYTF	TGCGCCAGCAGCTCTACCCGACAGGGGGCTTTCTATGGCTACACCTTC
TRBV4-1	-	-	TRBJ2-5	13	CASSQMRQETQYF	TGCGCCAGCAGCCAAATGCGGCAAGAGACCCAGTACTTC
TRBV5-1	TRBD1	-	TRBJ1-2	12	CASSVDRDGYTF	TGCGCCAGCAGCGTGGACAGGGACGGCTACACCTTC
TRBV28	-	-	TRBJ2-7	13	CASSLGRGYEQYF	TGTGCCAGCAGTTTGGGACGGGGTTACGAGCAGTACTTC
TRBV6-1	-	-	TRBJ2-3	15	CASSPGTHITDTQYF	TGTGCCAGCAGTCCGGGGACTCATATAACAGATACGCAGTATTTT